This record concerns one T cell receptor beta chain sequence. What it binds is unknown. Generated by immunoSEQ multiplex PCR, the TCRdb table keeps only in-frame clones and is missing some. The sample has over 120,000 clones, roughly nine tenths seen once; the top ten hold 1.5% to 2%. The record originates from a study of T cell responses to AZD1222 COVID-19 vaccine. The germline V gene has CDR1 MRHNA and CDR2 SNTAGT. V dropped 5 bases and J dropped 8; count of bases not matched to a gene: 8. There are 14 residues in the CDR3. Notes on the study in general: It was only a handful of AZD1222 recipients who were seropositive at baseline.

This TCR derives from an adult in good health. The source material was peripheral blood, sampled on day 0 of AZD1222 vaccination. The gene calls are TRBV6-4 and TRBJ1-2; TRBD1 matches at 10 bases. The CDR3 sequence: CASSRDRGIEGYTF. The CDR3 DNA reads TGTGCCAGCAGTCGGGACAGGGGAATCGAAGGCTACACCTTC.